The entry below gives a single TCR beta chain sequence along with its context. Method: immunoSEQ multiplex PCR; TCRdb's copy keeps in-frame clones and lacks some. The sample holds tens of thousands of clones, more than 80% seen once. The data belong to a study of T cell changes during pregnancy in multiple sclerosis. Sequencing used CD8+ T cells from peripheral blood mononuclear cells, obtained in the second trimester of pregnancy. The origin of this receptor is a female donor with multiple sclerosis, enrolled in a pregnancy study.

In DNA, the CDR3 is TGTGCCAGCAGTAGTGCAGGGGAGACCCAGTACTTC. This gives the protein CASSSAGETQYF. The rearrangement uses TRBV7-6 and TRBJ2-5; D is possibly TRBD1 (5 bases). The CDR3 runs to 12 residues. V was trimmed by 6 bases and J by 5 bases, leaving 10 bases between them. Germline-derived CDR1 and CDR2 are SGHVS and FNYEAQ.